These 20 T cell receptor beta chains were sequenced from one sample in a study of shared clonotypes between healthy human individuals. Terminally differentiated effector memory CD45RA+ cells were left out of the naive CD8 fraction, which was CD45RO-negative and positively selected for CCR7. Method: immunoSEQ multiplex PCR; TCRdb's copy keeps in-frame clones and lacks some. The repertoire holds about 2.1 million clones, about 92% seen once, with about 1.8% in the top ten. The sample was naive CD8+ T cells from PBMCs. These receptors originate from a man aged 18 to 29 in good health. Some clones in this sample may be carry-over from other donors' samples.

The chain carries TRBV11-2 and TRBJ1-1; TRBD1 matches at 8 bases. The CDR3 has 14 residues. The ends lost 5 bases at V and 4 bases at J; junction bases unmatched: 6. Germline V gene data show CDR1 as SGHAT and CDR2 as FQNNGV. The CDR3 region has the DNA TGTGCCAGCAGCCTGGACAGGGCGACCACTGAAGCTTTCTTT. This encodes CASSLDRATTEAFF.

This rearrangement joins TRBV9 to TRBJ2-1; 7 bases fit TRBD2. Germline-derived CDR1 and CDR2 are SGDLS and YYNGEE. J gave up 10 bases and V 4 bases, and 11 bases lay outside the gene matches. The CDR3 length is 14 residues. The CDR3 nucleotides are TGTGCCAGCAGCTCGGGGGGACTTGGCCGGGAGCAGTTCTTC. As protein: CASSSGGLGREQFF.

The rearrangement joins TRBV14 to TRBJ1-6; possibly TRBD1 for D (5 bases). The ends were cut back, 7 bases at V and 6 bases at J, with 16 bases in the middle. The CDR3 is 15 residues long. The V gene's germline CDR1 is SGHDN and CDR2 FVKESK. CDR3 sequence reads: CASTPGRNFNSPLHF. For the CDR3, the DNA is TGTGCCAGCACCCCGGGACGGAACTTTAATTCACCCCTCCACTTT.

This chain uses TRBV27 with TRBJ2-2; maybe TRBD2 (5 bases). The CDR3 loop spans 14 amino acids. CDR1 is MNHEY and CDR2 is SMNVEV in the germline V gene (reference sequence). The V and J ends lost 4 bases and 4 bases respectively, with 10 bases between them. CDR3 sequence (DNA): TGTGCCAGCAGTTATGCGGCGGGCACCGGGGAGCTGTTTTTT. It codes for CASSYAAGTGELFF.

This chain links TRBV12-1 with TRBJ1-2; TRBD1 reflects the table's D call only, with no check against the DNA. TRBV12-1 represents a pseudogene. The CDR3 sequence is 15 residues long. The CDR3, as DNA: TGTGCCAGCAGCTTCCCGGGACAGCCTTACTATGGCTACACCTTC. As protein: CASSFPGQPYYGYTF.

The J gene is TRBJ2-3, the V gene TRBV27; possibly TRBD2 for D (6 bases). Per the germline V gene, CDR1 is MNHEY and CDR2 is SMNVEV (reference sequence). This CDR3 comprises 16 residues. The V end lost 6 bases, the J end lost 4 bases, and 20 bases lay between the germline ends. The CDR3 loop is CASSRHLAKGADTQYF. The DNA for the CDR3 is TGTGCCAGCAGCCGCCATCTAGCGAAAGGCGCAGATACGCAGTATTTT.

The V and J genes are TRBV10-3 and TRBJ2-7; TRBD1 aligns across 8 bases. This CDR3 has 15 residues. CDR1 is ENHRY, CDR2 SYGVKD, per germline. J lost 3 bases, V lost 7 bases, and 11 bases had no gene match. The DNA of the CDR3 is TGTGCCATCAAAGAAGACAGGGGAGTCTTCTACGAGCAGTACTTC. Translated, it gives CAIKEDRGVFYEQYF.

This chain joins TRBV19 and TRBJ2-3; D unclear. This CDR3 is 15 amino acids long. V lost 5 bases and J lost 4, with 16 bases in between. Germline-derived CDR1 and CDR2 are LNHDA and SQIVND (reference sequence). CDR3 DNA sequence: TGTGCCAGTAGTCCCCTGGGCAGCAGGTCAGATACGCAGTATTTT. Its translation: CASSPLGSRSDTQYF.

V is TRBV5-1 and J is TRBJ2-7; D uncertain. This CDR3 spans 14 amino acids. Trimming took off 2 bases at V and 2 bases at J, with 11 bases between the two ends. CDR1 SGHRS and CDR2 YFSETQ come from the germline V gene. The chain's CDR3 is CASSLRLGTYEQYF. CDR3 coding DNA: TGCGCCAGCAGCTTAAGGTTAGGCACCTACGAGCAGTACTTC.

The chain uses TRBV2 and TRBJ1-5, with D perhaps TRBD1 (5 bases). Trimming took off 6 bases at V and 1 base at J, with 19 bases between the two ends. Germline V CDR1 and CDR2: SNHLY, FYNNEI. There are 17 residues in the CDR3. CDR3 sequence (DNA): TGTGCCAGCAGGGGCCCGACTATTTCAGGGAGCAATCAGCCCCAGCATTTT. It is translated as CASRGPTISGSNQPQHF.

This chain links TRBV7-9 with TRBJ2-2; D not certain. The V end lost 8 bases, the J end lost 3 bases, and 4 bases lay between the germline ends. Germline-derived CDR1 and CDR2 are SEHNR and FQNEAQ (reference sequence). The CDR3 loop spans 11 amino acids. CDR3 region: CASGYTGELFF. CDR3 DNA sequence: TGTGCCAGCGGATACACCGGGGAGCTGTTTTTT.

The rearrangement links TRBV27 to TRBJ2-7; unclear D gene. V was clipped by 2 bases and J by 2 bases, with 13 bases between them. Germline CDR1 is MNHEY and CDR2 is SMNVEV (reference sequence). CDR3 size: 15 residues. CDR3: CASSLQGSTPYEQYF. The CDR3 DNA reads as TGTGCCAGCAGTTTACAAGGCTCGACCCCCTACGAGCAGTACTTC.

This chain joins TRBV28 and TRBJ2-2, with 7 bases aligning to TRBD2. The CDR3 runs 17 residues. V lost 2 bases and J lost 3; bases outside the gene matches: 9. Germline V gives CDR1 MDHEN, CDR2 SYDVKM. CDR3 residues: CASSLIYGREDTGELFF. In DNA form, the CDR3 reads TGTGCCAGCAGTTTAATTTATGGGAGGGAGGACACCGGGGAGCTGTTTTTT. Variable domain in full (rest from reference TRBV28 and TRBJ2-2): DVKVTQSSRYLVKRTGEKVFLECVQDMDHENMFWYRQDPGLGLRLIYFSYDVKMKEKGDIPEGYSVSREKKERFSLILESASTNQTSMYLCASSLIYGREDTGELFFGEGSRLTVL.

This chain uses TRBV6-5 with TRBJ2-3, with unresolved D. The CDR3 spans 14 residues. Looked up from germline, CDR1 is MNHEY and CDR2 is SVGAGI. With 6 bases removed from V and 3 bases from J, the gap between germline ends came to 13 bases. The CDR3 coding sequence is TGTGCCAGCAGATCCTCCTTTGAAACAGATACGCAGTATTTT. It encodes CASRSSFETDTQYF.

This clone was found a few times. The chain carries TRBV11-2 and TRBJ1-1; the match to TRBD1 covers 11 bases. J was trimmed by 2 bases and V by 10 bases; bases with no gene match: 6. From germline, CDR1 is SGHAT and CDR2 FQNNGV. The CDR3 length is 14 residues. The CDR3: CATADRGHNTEAFF. In DNA form, the CDR3 reads TGTGCCACCGCGGACAGGGGGCATAACACTGAAGCTTTCTTT.

This sequence joins TRBV28 and TRBJ1-2; tentative D call: TRBD1 (5 bases). The V end lost 1 base, the J end lost 5 bases, and 11 bases lay between the germline ends. This CDR3 has 14 amino acids. Germline-derived CDR1 and CDR2 are MDHEN and SYDVKM. The CDR3 DNA sequence: TGTGCCAGCAGTTTATTGGCAGGGCGGTATGGCTACACCTTC. Residues: CASSLLAGRYGYTF.

About this clone: At one end, the junction sequence differs from germline, possibly due to a read error. The chain uses TRBV28 and TRBJ2-1; TRBD2 aligns across 7 bases. The germline CDR1 and CDR2 sequences are MDHEN and SYDVKM. The CDR3 runs 15 residues. The CDR3 spells CASTLDSGGYNEQFF. CDR3 nucleotides: TGTGCCAGCACTTTAGACTCGGGGGGTTACAATGAGCAGTTCTTC.

This chain links TRBV27 with TRBJ2-3; possible D gene TRBD1, 5 bases. The V gene's germline CDR1 is MNHEY and CDR2 SMNVEV (reference sequence). The germline V and J ends were trimmed by 5 bases and 4 bases, with 22 bases remaining between them. This CDR3 has 17 residues. CDR3: CASSTPEWGQTADTQYF. The CDR3 nucleotides read TGTGCCAGCAGTACCCCCGAGTGGGGCCAAACAGCAGATACGCAGTATTTT.

The genes are TRBV4-3 and TRBJ2-1; 8 nucleotides match TRBD2. The V gene end was trimmed by 0 bases and the J gene end by 3 bases; junction bases not matched to a gene: 1. This CDR3 has 15 residues. Germline assignment: CDR1 LGHNA and CDR2 YSLEER. CDR3 residues: CASSQDTSGYNEQFF. The CDR3, as DNA: TGCGCCAGCAGCCAAGATACTAGCGGCTACAATGAGCAGTTCTTC.

The chain carries TRBV10-2 and TRBJ2-7; D is uncertain. There are 15 residues in the CDR3. The germline V gene encodes CDR1 WSHSY and CDR2 SAAADI. The germline V and J ends were trimmed by 3 bases and 0 bases, with 12 bases remaining between them. The CDR3 region is CASSERSFRSYEQYF. The DNA for the CDR3 is TGCGCCAGCAGTGAAAGATCTTTCCGCTCCTACGAGCAGTACTTC.